The 9 T cell receptor beta chains below were found in one sample sequenced in a study of long-term antiretroviral therapy in people with HIV (dated by TCRdb to the early 2020s). The immunoSEQ hsTCRB v3.0 assay was used at survey level resolution for TRB variable region sequencing. In its TCRdb copy, this immuneACCESS table keeps in-frame sequences only and misses some clones. Where compared with another copy, unresolved V genes explain less than half of these, and the others have no known cause. The sample yields approximately 19,000 clones; roughly 86% were counted once. The ten top clones hold over 4% of the sample. Sequences were derived from unsorted PBMCs, sampled 2.1 years after starting antiretroviral therapy. Every receptor here comes from a man aged 18 to 30 with HIV.

This chain connects TRBV6-1 to TRBJ1-5; no clear D. Germline CDR1 MNHNS, CDR2 SASEGT. The V gene lost 5 bases and the J gene lost 0 bases, with 5 bases spanning the gap. CDR3 length equals 13 residues. The CDR3 nucleotides are TGTGCCAGCAGTCGGGGTAGCAATCAGCCCCAGCATTTT. This translates into CASSRGSNQPQHF.

This chain links TRBV2 with TRBJ1-6; no definite D call. V dropped 10 bases and J dropped 3 bases, with 10 bases sitting between them. The CDR3 spans 13 residues. The germline V gene encodes CDR1 SNHLY and CDR2 FYNNEI. The CDR3 sequence is CATGRIYNSPLHF. The CDR3 DNA is TGTGCCACCGGACGGATCTATAATTCACCCCTCCACTTT.

In its sample, this clone was seen a few times. The V gene is TRBV11-2, the J gene TRBJ2-7, with D perhaps TRBD1 or TRBD2 (5 bases each). CDR1 and CDR2 from the germline V gene are SGHAT and FQNNGV. The CDR3 runs 13 residues. V gave up 6 bases and J gave up 4 bases, with 13 bases separating them. CDR3 DNA: TGTGCCAGCAGTGGAGAGGGGACGTACGAGCAGTACTTC. Protein: CASSGEGTYEQYF.

The CDR3 DNA sequence: TGCGCCAGCAGCCAAGATCAGGGATTCGAGCAGTACTTC. Translating gives CASSQDQGFEQYF. The chain uses TRBV4-3 and TRBJ2-7; weak D call: TRBD1 (5 bases). The CDR3 loop spans 13 amino acids. Trimming took 0 bases from V and 6 from J, leaving 9 bases between them. CDR1 is LGHNA and CDR2 is YSLEER in the germline V gene.

This chain uses TRBV27 with TRBJ2-3; 7 positions agree with TRBD2. Germline V gene data show CDR1 as MNHEY and CDR2 as SMNVEV (reference sequence). The CDR3 totals 11 residues. V shed 8 bases, J shed 10 bases, and the junction held 6 bases outside the gene matches. CDR3 loop: CASGTRGAQYF. In DNA form, the CDR3 reads TGTGCCAGCGGTACCCGGGGGGCGCAGTATTTT.

The V and J genes are TRBV13 and TRBJ2-5, with TRBD2 matching 10 bases. This CDR3 comprises 15 residues. Per the germline V gene, CDR1 is PRHDT and CDR2 is FYEKMQ (reference sequence). V shed 3 bases, J shed 2 bases, and the junction held 3 bases outside the gene matches. The CDR3 nucleotides read TGTGCCAGCAGCTTCCGGACTAGCGGACAAGAGACCCAGTACTTC. Translating gives CASSFRTSGQETQYF.

The chain has TRBV13 and TRBJ2-7, with D possibly matching TRBD2 (6 bases). V lost 5 bases to trimming and J lost 2 bases, with 16 bases between them. The germline V gene has CDR1 PRHDT and CDR2 FYEKMQ (reference sequence). The CDR3 consists of 15 residues. CDR3 amino acids: CASSPEGGMAYEQYF. The CDR3 DNA sequence: TGTGCCAGCAGCCCTGAGGGCGGGATGGCCTACGAGCAGTACTTC.

The chain recombines TRBV5-1 with TRBJ2-3; 9 nucleotides align to TRBD2. CDR3 length: 14 amino acids. V shed 2 bases, J shed 5 bases, and the junction held 3 bases outside the gene matches. In germline, CDR1 is SGHRS, CDR2 YFSETQ. The CDR3 sequence: CASSLSLAGDTQYF. CDR3 sequence (DNA): TGCGCCAGCAGCTTATCACTAGCGGGAGATACGCAGTATTTT.

This clone has a handful of counts. This chain links TRBV7-9 with TRBJ2-7, with D maybe TRBD2 (6 bases). Germline V lookup: CDR1 SEHNR, CDR2 FQNEAQ (reference sequence). V shed 5 bases and J shed 4 bases, with 18 bases lying between them. The CDR3 covers 15 residues. CDR3 sequence (DNA): TGTGCCAGCAGCCTGACCCGGGAGACACCTTACGAGCAGTACTTC. As protein: CASSLTRETPYEQYF.